This T cell receptor (beta chain) was recovered during a study of blood T cells in healthy people across ages. The authors ran a second PCR of about 6 to 12 cycles using a sample-barcoded 5' primer and a J-beta primer mix. TCRdb re-called the 5' RACE reads through MiXCR, storing one row per CDR3 protein. Among 1.4 million or so distinct CDR3 sequences listed, roughly 43% were seen once. The CDR3 is 16 amino acids. Germline-derived CDR1 and CDR2 are KGHSH and LQKENI. The V gene end was trimmed by 0 bases and the J gene end by 5 bases; junction bases not matched to a gene: 3. The chain is built from TRBV18 and TRBJ2-3, with 12 bases identical to TRBD2. Sequencing input: blood. The clonotype comes from a woman younger than 30 in good health. The CDR3 loop reads CASSPPKLAGGDTQYF. The CDR3 nucleotides read TGTGCCAGCTCACCACCCAAACTAGCGGGGGGAGATACGCAGTATTTT.